This T cell receptor beta chain is from a study of blood T cells in healthy people across ages. V lost 3 bases and J lost 1; bases outside the gene matches: 5. The CDR3 is 15 amino acids. Looked up from germline, CDR1 is MGHRA and CDR2 is YSYEKL. Alongside a J-beta primer mix, a sample-barcoded 5' primer served in a second PCR lasting roughly 6 to 12 cycles. TCRdb passed the 5' RACE reads through MiXCR, listing each CDR3 protein once. The sample has over a million distinct CDR3 sequences; 35% to 45% are singletons. The V and J genes are TRBV4-1 and TRBJ1-1; 7 bases fit TRBD1. Input material: blood. This receptor was identified in a young woman in good health. Here the CDR3 DNA reads TGCGCCAGCAGCCAGGGACAGCTACAGAACACTGAAGCTTTCTTT. Protein product: CASSQGQLQNTEAFF.